The rows below give T cell receptor beta chains drawn from one sample of a study of T cells after yellow fever vaccination. Via MiXCR, TCRdb re-called the 5' RACE reads, giving one row per CDR3 protein. The sample lists 14,000 or so distinct CDR3 sequences, approximately 7% occurring once. Material: PBMCs, either bulk or a sorted T-cell subset (CD4+, CD8+, memory, or dextramer-sorted; not recorded which), obtained on the day of the yellow fever booster vaccination. Every receptor here comes from a man younger than 35 who received the YFV17D yellow fever vaccine. CDR3s include the opening cysteine and the closing phenylalanine or tryptophan. D genes are given only for firm matches. Size tells how often a clone was seen (once, few, many) or the class of an expanded clone, and some rows leave it out.

j_gene,len,abundance,d_gene,v_gene,CDR3aa,CDR3nt
TRBJ1-6,13,many,NA,TRBV5-1,CASSSQGNSPLHF,TGCGCCAGCAGCTCTCAGGGGAATTCACCCCTCCACTTT
TRBJ1-6,13,many,NA,TRBV4-1,CASSKARDSPLHF,TGCGCCAGCAGCAAAGCGAGGGATTCACCCCTCCACTTT
TRBJ1-6,14,many,TRBD1,TRBV5-4,CASSPDRVRSPLHF,TGTGCCAGCAGCCCCGACAGGGTTCGTTCACCCCTCCACTTT
TRBJ1-1,12,many,TRBD1,TRBV7-9,CASSRGQAEAFF,TGTGCCAGCAGCCGGGGACAGGCAGAAGCTTTCTTT
TRBJ1-6,16,many,NA,TRBV12-3/TRBV12-4,CASSSGGFSYNSPLHF,TGTGCCAGCAGTTCCGGCGGATTCTCCTATAATTCACCCCTCCACTTT
TRBJ1-1,14,many,NA,TRBV12-3/TRBV12-4,CASSFGQGPTEAFF,TGTGCCAGCAGTTTTGGTCAGGGACCCACTGAAGCTTTCTTT
TRBJ2-1,16,many,NA,TRBV18,CASSPPAGTAYNEQFF,TGTGCCAGCTCACCACCGGCGGGGACCGCCTACAATGAGCAGTTCTTC
TRBJ2-1,16,many,TRBD2,TRBV24-1,CATSDFGGAGYNEQFF,TGTGCCACCAGTGATTTCGGGGGGGCAGGCTACAATGAGCAGTTCTTC
TRBJ1-5,15,many,NA,TRBV5-1,CASSLGGYGNQPQHF,TGCGCCAGCAGCTTGGGGGGATATGGGAATCAGCCCCAGCATTTT
TRBJ2-3,12,NA,NA,TRBV20-1,CSARQLTDTQYF,TGCAGTGCTAGGCAGCTCACCGATACGCAGTATTTT
TRBJ2-5,14,many,NA,TRBV12-3/TRBV12-4,CASSLRGLGETQYF,TGTGCCAGCAGTTTGAGGGGTTTAGGGGAGACCCAGTACTTC
TRBJ2-5,12,medium-sized,NA,TRBV20-1,CSARSDQETQYF,TGCAGTGCTAGATCCGACCAAGAGACCCAGTACTTC
TRBJ2-1,15,medium-sized,TRBD2,TRBV12-3/TRBV12-4,CASSYLAGGNNEQFF,TGTGCCAGCAGTTACCTAGCGGGGGGCAACAATGAGCAGTTCTTC
TRBJ1-2,14,many,NA,TRBV7-2,CASSLNYGDYGYTF,TGTGCCAGCAGCTTAAACTACGGGGATTATGGCTACACCTTC
TRBJ2-7,13,many,NA,TRBV30,CAWSVQAAYEQYF,TGTGCCTGGAGTGTACAGGCAGCCTACGAGCAGTACTTC
TRBJ2-3,18,medium-sized,TRBD2,TRBV5-1,CASSPYPSSGAPTDTQYF,TGCGCCAGCAGCCCATACCCTTCTAGCGGGGCACCCACAGATACGCAGTATTTT
TRBJ1-2,13,many,NA,TRBV20-1,CSAADPWSYGYTF,TGCAGTGCCGCCGATCCCTGGAGCTATGGCTACACCTTC
TRBJ2-7,16,medium-sized,TRBD1,TRBV13,CASSLGISGQGYEQYF,TGTGCCAGCAGCTTAGGGATCTCGGGACAGGGCTACGAGCAGTACTTC
TRBJ1-2,14,many,TRBD1,TRBV7-2,CASTHRDSYNGYTF,TGTGCCAGCACCCACCGGGACAGCTATAACGGCTACACCTTC
TRBJ1-2,16,medium-sized,NA,TRBV27,CASRGLWGEPNYGYTF,TGTGCCAGCAGGGGATTGTGGGGAGAGCCTAACTATGGCTACACCTTC